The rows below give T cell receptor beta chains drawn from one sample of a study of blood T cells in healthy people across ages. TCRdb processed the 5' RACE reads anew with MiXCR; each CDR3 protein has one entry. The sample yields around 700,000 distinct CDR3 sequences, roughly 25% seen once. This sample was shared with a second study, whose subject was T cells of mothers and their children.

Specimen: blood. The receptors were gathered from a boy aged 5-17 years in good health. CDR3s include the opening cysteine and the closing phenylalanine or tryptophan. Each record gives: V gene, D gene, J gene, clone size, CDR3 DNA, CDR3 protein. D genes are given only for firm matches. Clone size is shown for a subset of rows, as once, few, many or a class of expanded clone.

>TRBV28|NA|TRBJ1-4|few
TGTGCCAGCAGTCCTACAGGGCCGGGAGGCGAAAAACTGTTTTTT
CASSPTGPGGEKLFF
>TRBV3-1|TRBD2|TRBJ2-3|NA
TGTGCCAGCAGCCTGAGAGCGGGGGCGTTGACAGATACGCAGTATTTT
CASSLRAGALTDTQYF
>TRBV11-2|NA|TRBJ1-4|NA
TGTGCCAGCAGAACCCTACGGGGGTCGCATGAAAAACTGTTTTTT
CASRTLRGSHEKLFF
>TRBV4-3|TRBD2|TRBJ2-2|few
TGCGCCAGCAGCCAGAGCGGGGGAACGGGCGGGGAGCTGTTTTTT
CASSQSGGTGGELFF
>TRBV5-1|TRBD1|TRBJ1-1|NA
TGCGCCAGCAGCTTAGATCTGGAGACAGGGGCTTTCTTT
CASSLDLETGAFF
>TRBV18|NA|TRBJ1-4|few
TGTGCCAGCTCACAGGAGGGCAGCTTTAATGAAAAACTGTTTTTT
CASSQEGSFNEKLFF
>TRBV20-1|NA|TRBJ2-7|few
TGCAGTGCTATAAAGCGGAGCTCCTACGAGCAGTACTTC
CSAIKRSSYEQYF
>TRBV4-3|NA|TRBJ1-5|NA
TGCGCCAGCAGTGAAGCCCCGGGAGGCAATCAGCCCCAGCATTTT
CASSEAPGGNQPQHF
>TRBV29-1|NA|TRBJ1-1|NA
TGCAGCGTTGAAGGGGGCGCGGCGGGGACTGAAGCTTTCTTT
CSVEGGAAGTEAFF
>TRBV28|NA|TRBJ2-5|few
TGTGCCAGTCCCGGGGTTCAAGAGACCCAGTACTTC
CASPGVQETQYF
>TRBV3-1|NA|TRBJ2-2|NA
TGTGCCAGCAGCGCCAATAGCGGAGGCACCGGGGAGCTGTTTTTT
CASSANSGGTGELFF
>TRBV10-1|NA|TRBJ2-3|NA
TGCGCCAGCAGCCGGGACCTCACAGATACGCAGTATTTT
CASSRDLTDTQYF
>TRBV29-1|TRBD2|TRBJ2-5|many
TGCAGCCCGAGACTAGCGGGACAAGAGACCCAGTACTTC
CSPRLAGQETQYF
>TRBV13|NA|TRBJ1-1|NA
TGTGCCAGCAGCCCTCGAGATAACACTGAAGCTTTCTTT
CASSPRDNTEAFF
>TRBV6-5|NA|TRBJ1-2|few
TGTGCCAGCAGTCTAGGGGGGGTTTCCTATGGCTACACCTTC
CASSLGGVSYGYTF
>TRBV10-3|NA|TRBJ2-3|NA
TGTGCCATCAGTCCAGCAGGACAGAGCACAGATACGCAGTATTTT
CAISPAGQSTDTQYF
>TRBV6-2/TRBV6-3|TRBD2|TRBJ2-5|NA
TGTGCCAGCAGTCCGGGACTAGCGGGGGGGTCGTACCAAGAGACCCAGTACTTC
CASSPGLAGGSYQETQYF
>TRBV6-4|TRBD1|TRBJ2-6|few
TGTGCCAGCAGTGACTCTACAGGGGGTATTCTCTCTGGGGCCAACGTCCTGACTTTC
CASSDSTGGILSGANVLTF